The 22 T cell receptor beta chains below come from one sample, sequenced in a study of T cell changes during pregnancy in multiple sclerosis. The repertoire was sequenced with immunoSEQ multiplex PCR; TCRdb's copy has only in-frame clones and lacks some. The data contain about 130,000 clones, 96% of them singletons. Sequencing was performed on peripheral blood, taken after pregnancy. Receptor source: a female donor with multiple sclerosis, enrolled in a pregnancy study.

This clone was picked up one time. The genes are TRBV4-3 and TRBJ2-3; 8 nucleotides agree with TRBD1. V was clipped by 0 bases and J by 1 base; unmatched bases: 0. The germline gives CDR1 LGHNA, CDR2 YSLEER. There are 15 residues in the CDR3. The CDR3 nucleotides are TGCGCCAGCAGCCAAGAGACAGGGGGCACAGATACGCAGTATTTT. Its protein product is CASSQETGGTDTQYF.

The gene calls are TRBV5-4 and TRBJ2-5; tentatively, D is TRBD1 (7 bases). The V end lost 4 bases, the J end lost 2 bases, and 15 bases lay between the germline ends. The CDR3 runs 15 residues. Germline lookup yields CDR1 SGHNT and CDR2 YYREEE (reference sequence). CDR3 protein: CASSQGGLGQETQYF. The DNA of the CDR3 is TGTGCCAGCAGCCAGGGGGGCCTGGGACAAGAGACCCAGTACTTC.

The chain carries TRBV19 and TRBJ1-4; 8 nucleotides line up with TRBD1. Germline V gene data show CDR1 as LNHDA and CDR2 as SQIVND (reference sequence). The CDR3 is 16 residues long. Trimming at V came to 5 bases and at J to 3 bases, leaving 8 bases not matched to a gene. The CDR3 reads CASSSTRGLSNEKLFF. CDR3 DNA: TGTGCCAGTAGTTCTACCAGGGGGCTATCTAATGAAAAACTGTTTTTT.

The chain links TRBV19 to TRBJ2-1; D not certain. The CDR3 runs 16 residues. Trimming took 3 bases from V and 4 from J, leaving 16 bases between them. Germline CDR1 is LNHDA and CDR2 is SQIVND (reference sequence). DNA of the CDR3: TGTGCCAGTAGTATTACCCCCCTAGTGACTTACAATGAGCAGTTCTTC. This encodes CASSITPLVTYNEQFF. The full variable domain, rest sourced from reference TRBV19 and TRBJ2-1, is DGGITQSPKYLFRKEGQNVTLSCEQNLNHDAMYWYRQDPGQGLRLIYYSQIVNDFQKGDIAEGYSVSREKKESFPLTVTSAQKNPTAFYLCASSITPLVTYNEQFFGPGTRLTVL.

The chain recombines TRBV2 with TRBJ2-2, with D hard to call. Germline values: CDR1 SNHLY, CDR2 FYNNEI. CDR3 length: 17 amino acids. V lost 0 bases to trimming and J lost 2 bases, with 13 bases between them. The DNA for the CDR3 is TGTGCCAGCAGTGAAGCGCCGACATCCACAAACACCGGGGAGCTGTTTTTT. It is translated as CASSEAPTSTNTGELFF.

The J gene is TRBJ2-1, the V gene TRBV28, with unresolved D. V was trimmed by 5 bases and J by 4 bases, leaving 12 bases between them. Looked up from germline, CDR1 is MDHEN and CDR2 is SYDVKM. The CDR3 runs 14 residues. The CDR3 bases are TGTGCCAGCAGTGGCCTGATGGTATACAATGAGCAGTTCTTC. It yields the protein CASSGLMVYNEQFF.

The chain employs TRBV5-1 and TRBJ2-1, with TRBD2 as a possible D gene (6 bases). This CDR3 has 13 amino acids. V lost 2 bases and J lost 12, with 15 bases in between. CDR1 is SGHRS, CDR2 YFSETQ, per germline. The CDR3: CASSLGPGVRQFF. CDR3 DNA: TGCGCCAGCAGCTTAGGACCGGGAGTCAGGCAGTTCTTC.

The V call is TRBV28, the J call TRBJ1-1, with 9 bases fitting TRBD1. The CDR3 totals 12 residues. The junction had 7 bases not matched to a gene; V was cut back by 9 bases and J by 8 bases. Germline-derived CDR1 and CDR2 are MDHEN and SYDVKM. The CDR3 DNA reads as TGTGCCAGTGTGACAGGGGGGCGGGAAGCTTTCTTT. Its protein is CASVTGGREAFF.

This CDR3 reads CASSSQGSLILGANVLTF. CDR3 sequence (DNA): TGTGCCAGCAGCTCACAGGGGTCCCTTATTTTGGGGGCCAACGTCCTGACTTTC. The V call is TRBV7-6, the J call TRBJ2-6; 7 positions match TRBD1. Looked up from germline, CDR1 is SGHVS and CDR2 is FNYEAQ. V lost 4 bases to trimming and J lost 4 bases; unmatched junction nucleotides: 13. The CDR3 has 18 amino acids.

As DNA, the CDR3 is TGTGCCACCAGCAGAGATAACAGGGGAGTCTACGAGCAGTACTTC. Encoded protein: CATSRDNRGVYEQYF. This rearrangement joins TRBV15 to TRBJ2-7; 7 nucleotides match TRBD1. CDR1 and CDR2 (germline): LNHNV, YYDKDF (reference sequence). Losses at the gene ends were 0 bases for V and 3 bases for J; bases not matched to a gene: 5. The CDR3 is 15 residues long.

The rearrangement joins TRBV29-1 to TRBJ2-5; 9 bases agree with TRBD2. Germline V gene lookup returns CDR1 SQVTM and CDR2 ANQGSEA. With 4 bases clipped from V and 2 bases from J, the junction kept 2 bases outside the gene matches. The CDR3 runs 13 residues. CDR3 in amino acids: CSVGLAVQETQYF. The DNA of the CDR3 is TGCAGCGTTGGACTAGCGGTTCAAGAGACCCAGTACTTC.

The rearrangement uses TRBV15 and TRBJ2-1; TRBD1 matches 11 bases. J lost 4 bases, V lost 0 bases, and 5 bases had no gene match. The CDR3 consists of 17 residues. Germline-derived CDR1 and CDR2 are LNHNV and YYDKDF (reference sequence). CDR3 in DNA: TGTGCCACCAGCAGAGAGGGGACAGGGGGGATATACAATGAGCAGTTCTTC. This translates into CATSREGTGGIYNEQFF.

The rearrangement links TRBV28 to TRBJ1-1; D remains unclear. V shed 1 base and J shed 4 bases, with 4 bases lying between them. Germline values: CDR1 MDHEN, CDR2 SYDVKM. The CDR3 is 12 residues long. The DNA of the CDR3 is TGTGCCAGCAGTTTATCCGGCACTGAAGCTTTCTTT. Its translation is CASSLSGTEAFF.

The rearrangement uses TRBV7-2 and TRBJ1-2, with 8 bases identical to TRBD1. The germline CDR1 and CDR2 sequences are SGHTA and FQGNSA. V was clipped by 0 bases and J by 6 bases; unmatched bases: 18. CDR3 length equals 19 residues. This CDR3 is CASSLAVRTGLLTFDGYTF. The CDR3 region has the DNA TGTGCCAGCAGCTTAGCCGTGAGGACAGGGCTCTTGACTTTCGATGGCTACACCTTC.

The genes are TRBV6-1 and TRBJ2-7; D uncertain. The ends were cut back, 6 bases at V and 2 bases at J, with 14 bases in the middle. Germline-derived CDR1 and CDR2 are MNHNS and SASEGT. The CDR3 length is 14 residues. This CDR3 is CASSFRGGAYEQYF. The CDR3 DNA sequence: TGTGCCAGCAGCTTTCGAGGTGGCGCCTACGAGCAGTACTTC.

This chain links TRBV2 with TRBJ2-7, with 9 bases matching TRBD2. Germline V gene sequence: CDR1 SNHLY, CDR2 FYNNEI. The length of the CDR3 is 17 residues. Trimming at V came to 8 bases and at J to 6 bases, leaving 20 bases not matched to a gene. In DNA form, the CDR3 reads TGTGCCAGCCTCTTTGGGCTAGCGGGAAATTCAATAAGCGAGCAGTACTTC. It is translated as CASLFGLAGNSISEQYF.

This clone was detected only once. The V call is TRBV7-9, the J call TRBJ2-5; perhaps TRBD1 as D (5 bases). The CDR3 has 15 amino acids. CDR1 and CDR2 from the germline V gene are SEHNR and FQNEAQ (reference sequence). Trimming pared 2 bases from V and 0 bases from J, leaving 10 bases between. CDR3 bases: TGTGCCAGCAGCTTACAGAACAGGCACCAAGAGACCCAGTACTTC. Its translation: CASSLQNRHQETQYF. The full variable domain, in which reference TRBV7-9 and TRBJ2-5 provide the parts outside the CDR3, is DTGVSQNPRHKITKRGQNVTFRCDPISEHNRLYWYRQTLGQGPEFLTYFQNEAQLEKSRLLSDRFSAERPKGSFSTLEIQRTEQGDSAMYLCASSLQNRHQETQYFGPGTRLLVL.

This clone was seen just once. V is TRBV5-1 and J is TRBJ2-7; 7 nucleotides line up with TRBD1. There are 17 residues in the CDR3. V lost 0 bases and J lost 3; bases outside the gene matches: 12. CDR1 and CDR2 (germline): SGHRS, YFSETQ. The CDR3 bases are TGCGCCAGCAGCTTGGGAGGGGGCGCAAGGTCAAGCTACGAGCAGTACTTC. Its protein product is CASSLGGGARSSYEQYF. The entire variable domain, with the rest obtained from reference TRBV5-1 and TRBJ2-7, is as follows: KAGVTQTPRYLIKTRGQQVTLSCSPISGHRSVSWYQQTPGQGLQFLFEYFSETQRNKGNFPGRFSGRQFSNSRSEMNVSTLELGDSALYLCASSLGGGARSSYEQYFGPGTRLTVT.

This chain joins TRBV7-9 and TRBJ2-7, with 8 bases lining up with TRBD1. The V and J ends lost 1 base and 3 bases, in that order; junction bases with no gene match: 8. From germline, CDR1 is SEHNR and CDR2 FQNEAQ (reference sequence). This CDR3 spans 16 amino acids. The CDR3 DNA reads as TGTGCCAGCAGCTTAGGTCCAGGGGGCCTAATCTACGAGCAGTACTTC. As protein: CASSLGPGGLIYEQYF. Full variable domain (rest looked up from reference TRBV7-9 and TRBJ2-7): DTGVSQNPRHKITKRGQNVTFRCDPISEHNRLYWYRQTLGQGPEFLTYFQNEAQLEKSRLLSDRFSAERPKGSFSTLEIQRTEQGDSAMYLCASSLGPGGLIYEQYFGPGTRLTVT.

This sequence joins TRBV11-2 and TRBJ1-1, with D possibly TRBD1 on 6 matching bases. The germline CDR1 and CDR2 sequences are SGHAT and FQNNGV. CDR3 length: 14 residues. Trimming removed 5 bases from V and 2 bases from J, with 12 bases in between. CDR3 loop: CASSDRRGNTEAFF. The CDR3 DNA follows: TGTGCCAGCAGCGACCGCAGGGGAAACACTGAAGCTTTCTTT.

The CDR3 DNA is TGTGCCAGCAGTTTATGGCTTGGGCTAGCGGGAGGGGGAGATACGCAGTATTTT. It yields the protein CASSLWLGLAGGGDTQYF. V and J are TRBV28 and TRBJ2-3; the match to TRBD2 covers 12 bases. CDR3 size: 18 residues. Per the germline V gene, CDR1 is MDHEN and CDR2 is SYDVKM. V lost 0 bases, J lost 5 bases, and 9 bases stayed unmatched.

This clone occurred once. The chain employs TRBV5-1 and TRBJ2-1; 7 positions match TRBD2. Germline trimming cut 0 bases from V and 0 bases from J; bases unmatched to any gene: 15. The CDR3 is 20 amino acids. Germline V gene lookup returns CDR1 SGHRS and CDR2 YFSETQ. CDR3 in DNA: TGCGCCAGCAGCTTGGGGGGTGGGGCTAGCGGTAGGGTCTCCTACAATGAGCAGTTCTTC. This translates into CASSLGGGASGRVSYNEQFF.